The 23 T cell receptor beta chains in this list originate from one sample, sequenced in a study of spatial heterogeneity in lung cancer. Documented time point: blood at routine non-recurrence follow-up after resection. No cell sorting; template was whole RNA from tumor, lung tissue or PBMC. TCRdb passed the 5' RACE reads through MiXCR, listing each CDR3 protein once. The sample lists fewer than 30,000 distinct CDR3 sequences, 6% occurring once. The source was PBMCs, collected at follow-up. These TCRs come from a male donor with early-stage non-small cell lung cancer.

This clonotype has a count of ten or more. The chain is built from TRBV6-5 and TRBJ2-1, with TRBD2 identical over 11 bases. The CDR3 sequence is 15 residues long. CDR1 is MNHEY and CDR2 is SVGAGI in the germline V gene. V shed 5 bases and J 6 bases; nucleotides not matched to a gene: 6. The CDR3, as DNA: TGTGCCAGCAGTAGAAGACTAGCGGGAACCAATGAGCAGTTCTTC. It translates to CASSRRLAGTNEQFF.

CDR3: CSVEGTDLNTEAFF. The CDR3, as DNA: TGCAGCGTTGAAGGGACCGACCTGAACACTGAAGCTTTCTTT. The chain joins TRBV29-1 to TRBJ1-1; D not resolved. This CDR3 region has 14 residues. Trimming took 1 base from V and 0 from J, leaving 9 bases between them. Germline CDR1 and CDR2: SQVTM and ANQGSEA.

This clonotype has at least ten counts. The chain is built from TRBV18 and TRBJ2-6, with a weak D call TRBD1 (6 bases). V was pared by 3 bases and J by 0 bases, with 15 bases between. CDR3 length: 18 amino acids. CDR1 is KGHSH and CDR2 is LQKENI in the germline V gene. Here the CDR3 DNA reads TGTGCCAGCTCACCTTCGACAGGACCCCGCTCTGGGGCCAACGTCCTGACTTTC. It specifies CASSPSTGPRSGANVLTF. The entire variable domain, with the rest obtained from reference TRBV18 and TRBJ2-6, is as follows: NAGVMQNPRHLVRRRGQEARLRCSPMKGHSHVYWYRQLPEEGLKFMVYLQKENIIDESGMPKERFSAEFPKEGPSILRIQQVVRGDSAAYFCASSPSTGPRSGANVLTFGAGSRLTVL.

The chain couples TRBV25-1 to TRBJ1-3; D is unclear. This CDR3 is 15 amino acids long. Germline values: CDR1 MGHDK, CDR2 SYGVNS. V was cut by 4 bases and J by 3 bases, with 13 bases left in between. The CDR3 loop is CASSVDGRVGNTIYF. The DNA for the CDR3 is TGTGCCAGCAGTGTGGACGGGAGGGTTGGAAACACCATATATTTT.

Many counts were recorded for this clonotype. This chain joins TRBV20-1 and TRBJ2-1; no reliable D call. Germline loops: CDR1 DFQATT, CDR2 SNEGSKA (reference sequence). V was shortened by 0 bases and J by 5 bases, with 11 bases between the two germline ends. The CDR3 length is 14 residues. CDR3 DNA: TGCAGTGCTAGAGACTATGGCACACACAATGAGCAGTTCTTC. Its protein product is CSARDYGTHNEQFF.

This clonotype was counted ten times or more. The V and J genes are TRBV27 and TRBJ2-1; D gene ambiguous. The CDR3 has 16 residues. Trimming pared 0 bases from V and 0 bases from J, leaving 9 bases between. From germline, CDR1 is MNHEY and CDR2 SMNVEV (reference sequence). Here the CDR3 DNA reads TGTGCCAGCAGTTTATCGGGCCGAATCTCCTACAATGAGCAGTTCTTC. Amino acids: CASSLSGRISYNEQFF.

The chain couples TRBV29-1 to TRBJ2-7; D could derive from TRBD1 or TRBD2 (6 bases each). Germline V gene lookup returns CDR1 SQVTM and CDR2 ANQGSEA. The V and J ends lost 5 bases and 2 bases respectively, with 19 bases between them. The CDR3 covers 15 residues. In nucleotides, the CDR3 is TGCAGCGTTCTGAGCGGGTCAGGGGCGCCCTACGAGCAGTACTTC. It is translated as CSVLSGSGAPYEQYF.

Ten or more counts support this clonotype. The chain recombines TRBV7-2 with TRBJ1-5; 7 bases are shared with TRBD1. The CDR3 length is 15 residues. Trimming cost V 1 base and J 3 bases; bases outside gene matches: 3. Per germline, CDR1 SGHTA and CDR2 FQGNSA. For the CDR3, the DNA is TGTGCCAGCAGCTTAGAAGACAGGGCCAATCAGCCCCAGCATTTT. Translating gives CASSLEDRANQPQHF. Looking up the rest from reference TRBV7-2 and TRBJ1-5 gives the full variable domain: GAGVSQSPSNKVTEKGKDVELRCDPISGHTALYWYRQSLGQGLEFLIYFQGNSAPDKSGLPSDRFSAERTGGSVSTLTIQRTQQEDSAVYLCASSLEDRANQPQHFGDGTRLSIL.

This clonotype was detected ten times or more. The genes are TRBV6-5 and TRBJ2-2; no clear D. The CDR3 spans 14 residues. The germline V and J ends were trimmed by 0 bases and 5 bases, with 7 bases remaining between them. Germline V lookup: CDR1 MNHEY, CDR2 SVGAGI. The CDR3 DNA reads TGTGCCAGCAGTTACTCGATCGCTACCGGGGAGCTGTTTTTT. Translated: CASSYSIATGELFF.

This clonotype was seen more than once but under ten times. This chain joins TRBV20-1 and TRBJ1-5; D is perhaps TRBD1 (6 bases). The V gene's germline CDR1 is DFQATT and CDR2 SNEGSKA (reference sequence). The V end was cut by 0 bases, the J end by 5 bases, with 11 bases between. The CDR3 is 14 amino acids. The CDR3 coding sequence is TGCAGTGCTAGAGATCGCAGGGGACATCAGCCCCAGCATTTT. This codes for CSARDRRGHQPQHF.

There are many counts of this clonotype. The chain uses TRBV12-5 and TRBJ2-5; no clear D gene. Trimming took off 7 bases at V and 2 bases at J, with 11 bases between the two ends. Looked up from germline, CDR1 is LGHNT and CDR2 is FRNRAP. The CDR3 loop spans 13 amino acids. CDR3 amino acids: CASASELQETQYF. The CDR3 coding sequence is TGTGCTAGTGCTTCGGAGCTTCAAGAGACCCAGTACTTC.

The chain couples TRBV4-3 to TRBJ1-2; D perhaps matches TRBD1 (6 bases). Trimming removed 3 bases at V and 1 base at J, with 6 bases between. CDR1 is LGHNA, CDR2 YSLEER, per germline. The CDR3 runs to 13 residues. Here the CDR3 reads CASSQDSNYGYTF. CDR3 sequence (DNA): TGCGCCAGCAGCCAGGACAGTAACTATGGCTACACCTTC.

This clonotype was observed many times. DNA for the CDR3: TGCAGTGCTAGGGCCGAGGAAGCGGGAGGGTCGGGCATTCAGTACTTC. Translated: CSARAEEAGGSGIQYF. The V gene is TRBV20-1, the J gene TRBJ2-4, with 10 bases lining up with TRBD2. CDR3 length: 16 amino acids. In germline, CDR1 is DFQATT, CDR2 SNEGSKA (reference sequence). After removal of 3 bases from V and 9 bases from J, the junction contained 14 bases not matched to a gene.

This clonotype was recorded at least ten times. The CDR3 sequence is CASTNYNEQFF. DNA for the CDR3: TGTGCCAGCACTAACTACAATGAGCAGTTCTTC. This chain connects TRBV6-2 or TRBV6-3 to TRBJ2-1; D is uncertain. V shed 7 bases and J shed 3 bases, with 4 bases lying between them. The CDR3 loop spans 11 amino acids. CDR1 and CDR2 from the germline V gene are MNHEY and SVGEGT.

This clonotype came up many times. The chain couples TRBV7-9 to TRBJ1-2; no clear D gene. Germline V lookup: CDR1 SEHNR, CDR2 FQNEAQ (reference sequence). The CDR3 contains 11 residues. V was trimmed by 4 bases and J by 10 bases, leaving 10 bases between them. The CDR3: CASSSTSNYTF. The DNA of the CDR3 is TGTGCCAGCAGCTCTACATCCAACTACACCTTC.

The chain uses TRBV6-1 and TRBJ2-3; 7 nucleotides agree with TRBD1. Trimming at V came to 8 bases and at J to 5 bases, leaving 7 bases not matched to a gene. Per germline, CDR1 MNHNS and CDR2 SASEGT. The CDR3 spans 13 residues. DNA for the CDR3: TGTGCCAGCTCGGGACAGTGTCAAGATACGCAGTATTTT. It is translated as CASSGQCQDTQYF.

This clonotype appeared a few times. V is TRBV20-1 and J is TRBJ1-1; TRBD1 matches at 8 bases. Germline V gene sequence: CDR1 DFQATT, CDR2 SNEGSKA (reference sequence). V shed 6 bases and J 4 bases; nucleotides not matched to a gene: 4. CDR3 length equals 12 residues. The CDR3 nucleotides are TGCAGTGCCTCTGGACAGGGCACTGAAGCTTTCTTT. It specifies CSASGQGTEAFF.

This clonotype was seen a few times. This chain links TRBV29-1 with TRBJ2-3; D not resolved. Trimming shortened V by 2 bases and J by 8 bases, and 14 bases separated the two germline ends. The CDR3 has 13 residues. Germline CDR1 SQVTM, CDR2 ANQGSEA. CDR3 bases: TGCAGCGTTGAACCCGCCGATTTAGTTACGCAGTATTTT. It specifies CSVEPADLVTQYF.

V gene TRBV7-2 combines with J gene TRBJ2-5; a weak D match, TRBD2 (6 bases). The V and J ends lost 0 bases and 4 bases respectively, with 12 bases between them. The CDR3 consists of 15 residues. Germline V gene lookup returns CDR1 SGHTA and CDR2 FQGNSA. As DNA, the CDR3 is TGTGCCAGCAGCTTAGCGACCGGGAGCGGAGAGACCCAGTACTTC. Amino acid sequence: CASSLATGSGETQYF. Looking up the rest from reference TRBV7-2 and TRBJ2-5 gives the full variable domain: GAGVSQSPSNKVTEKGKDVELRCDPISGHTALYWYRQSLGQGLEFLIYFQGNSAPDKSGLPSDRFSAERTGGSVSTLTIQRTQQEDSAVYLCASSLATGSGETQYFGPGTRLLVL.

The table lists this clonotype with many counts. The V and J genes are TRBV12-3 or TRBV12-4 and TRBJ2-1; possibly TRBD2 for D (6 bases). This CDR3 region has 16 residues. V lost 1 base to trimming and J lost 3 bases, with 13 bases between them. As DNA, the CDR3 is TGTGCCAGCAGTTTAGTGCGGGACTCGATCTACAATGAGCAGTTCTTC. Its translation is CASSLVRDSIYNEQFF.

In its sample, this clonotype was seen many times. This sequence joins TRBV20-1 and TRBJ2-2; 11 bases are a match to TRBD1. Germline CDR1 and CDR2: DFQATT and SNEGSKA (reference sequence). With V trimmed by 5 bases and J by 5 bases, 4 bases remained unmatched. CDR3 length: 14 residues. CDR3 residues: CSARTGGRTGELFF. CDR3 nucleotide sequence: TGCAGTGCTCGGACAGGGGGCCGGACCGGGGAGCTGTTTTTT.

This clonotype has a handful of counts. V usage is TRBV2 and J usage is TRBJ1-1; 8 bases are a match to TRBD1. The CDR3 runs to 13 residues. J gave up 8 bases and V 5 bases, and 7 bases lay outside the gene matches. Per the germline V gene, CDR1 is SNHLY and CDR2 is FYNNEI. The CDR3 DNA reads TGTGCCAGCAGTCAAAGACAGGGGATGGAAGCTTTCTTT. This codes for CASSQRQGMEAFF.

V is TRBV6-5 and J is TRBJ2-5; perhaps TRBD2 as D (6 bases). V dropped 1 base and J dropped 2 bases, with 11 bases sitting between them. The CDR3 has 15 residues. From germline, CDR1 is MNHEY and CDR2 SVGAGI. CDR3 sequence: CASSYYGGIQETQYF. The CDR3 coding sequence is TGTGCCAGCAGTTACTACGGGGGAATTCAAGAGACCCAGTACTTC.